The 14 T cell receptor beta chains presented below share a single source sample, sequenced in a study of blood T cell repertoires in COVID-19. Data came from immunoSEQ multiplex PCR; TCRdb stores just in-frame clones and leaves some out. Counted here are about 16,000 clones, about 88% occurring once; the ten biggest clones make up less than 25%. Sample: peripheral blood. Source of these receptors: a man between 60 and 75 years old with acute or convalescent COVID-19.

This CDR3 is CSVDGVAGGSRDTQYF. The CDR3 DNA reads as TGCAGCGTTGATGGGGTAGCGGGAGGGTCCAGGGATACGCAGTATTTT. The chain combines TRBV29-1 with TRBJ2-3; 11 bases align to TRBD2. The CDR3 has 16 residues. CDR1 and CDR2 (germline): SQVTM, ANQGSEA. Losses at the gene ends were 3 bases for V and 6 bases for J; bases not matched to a gene: 11.

In nucleotides, the CDR3 is TGTGCCAGCAGCACCGGGACGAGGGGGACCTACAATGAGCAGTTCTTC. Translation: CASSTGTRGTYNEQFF. This chain joins TRBV11-3 and TRBJ2-1; the D gene is possibly TRBD1 (6 bases). The CDR3 has 16 amino acids. Germline V gene sequence: CDR1 SGHNT, CDR2 YENEEA. V dropped 5 bases and J dropped 2 bases, with 16 bases sitting between them.

The table lists this clone with a few counts. The genes are TRBV18 and TRBJ1-3; tentative D call: TRBD1 (5 bases). The CDR3 spans 16 residues. Deletions cut 2 bases from V and 0 bases from J, with 11 bases between. Germline V gene sequence: CDR1 KGHSH, CDR2 LQKENI. Written as DNA, the CDR3 is TGTGCCAGCTCACCAAACAGGATCGCCTCTGGAAACACCATATATTTT. Amino acid sequence: CASSPNRIASGNTIYF.

The chain links TRBV5-1 to TRBJ2-1, with D maybe TRBD2 (5 bases). The CDR3 has 15 residues. The germline V gene encodes CDR1 SGHRS and CDR2 YFSETQ. The V end lost 2 bases, the J end lost 8 bases, and 17 bases lay between the germline ends. The CDR3 coding sequence is TGCGCCAGCAGCTTTTCCGGGGTTAAGCTGGATGAGCAGTTCTTC. This encodes CASSFSGVKLDEQFF.

V is TRBV7-6 and J is TRBJ2-1; tentative D call: TRBD2 (5 bases). The CDR3 extends over 14 amino acids. From germline, CDR1 is SGHVS and CDR2 FNYEAQ. V gave up 5 bases and J gave up 1 base, with 9 bases separating them. The CDR3 reads CASSPRTSYNEQFF. As DNA, the CDR3 is TGTGCCAGCAGCCCCCGGACTTCCTACAATGAGCAGTTCTTC. The entire variable domain, with the rest obtained from reference TRBV7-6 and TRBJ2-1, is as follows: GAGVSQSPRYKVTKRGQDVALRCDPISGHVSLYWYRQALGQGPEFLTYFNYEAQQDKSGLPNDRFSAERPEGSISTLTIQRTEQRDSAMYRCASSPRTSYNEQFFGPGTRLTVL.

The table lists this clone with a count of one. The sample contains more than one DNA sequence encoding this CDR3. V is TRBV5-1 and J is TRBJ1-6; 8 nucleotides agree with TRBD1. V was pared by 4 bases and J by 9 bases, with 15 bases of the junction left unmatched. The length of the CDR3 is 17 residues. Germline CDR1 reads SGHRS; CDR2 reads YFSETQ. The CDR3 is CASSPQLTGGVGSPLHF. CDR3 sequence (DNA): TGCGCCAGCAGCCCGCAACTTACAGGGGGAGTGGGTTCACCCCTCCACTTT. The full variable domain, in which reference TRBV5-1 and TRBJ1-6 provide the parts outside the CDR3, is KAGVTQTPRYLIKTRGQQVTLSCSPISGHRSVSWYQQTPGQGLQFLFEYFSETQRNKGNFPGRFSGRQFSNSRSEMNVSTLELGDSALYLCASSPQLTGGVGSPLHFGNGTRLTVT.

By sample share, this clone is medium-sized. The V gene is TRBV7-2, the J gene TRBJ1-1; weak D call: TRBD1 (6 bases). CDR3 length equals 14 residues. Deletions cut 6 bases from V and 1 base from J, with 12 bases between. Per the germline V gene, CDR1 is SGHTA and CDR2 is FQGNSA. The CDR3 loop reads CASRYGGPNTEAFF. The CDR3 DNA reads as TGTGCCAGCAGGTACGGGGGGCCGAACACTGAAGCTTTCTTT.

This sequence joins TRBV12-5 and TRBJ1-1; tentatively, D is TRBD1 (6 bases). Germline loops: CDR1 LGHNT, CDR2 FRNRAP. The CDR3 contains 15 residues. Trimming pared 6 bases from V and 6 bases from J, leaving 20 bases between. CDR3 DNA sequence: TGTGCTAGTGGGTCAGGTCAGGGGTTTAACGCTGAAGCTTTCTTT. It is translated as CASGSGQGFNAEAFF.

This sequence joins TRBV28 and TRBJ1-6; a weak D match, TRBD1 (6 bases). Germline CDR1 reads MDHEN; CDR2 reads SYDVKM. This CDR3 is built from 17 residues. V was clipped by 5 bases and J by 0 bases, with 14 bases between them. The CDR3 sequence: CASSTWDTGSYNSPLHF. The CDR3 region has the DNA TGTGCCAGCAGTACCTGGGACACAGGCTCCTATAATTCACCCCTCCACTTT.

The rearrangement uses TRBV27 and TRBJ2-2; tentatively, D is TRBD1 (5 bases). V shed 4 bases and J shed 0 bases, with 12 bases lying between them. This CDR3 region has 16 residues. Germline lookup yields CDR1 MNHEY and CDR2 SMNVEV (reference sequence). The DNA for the CDR3 is TGTGCCAGCAGTTCTAAGGCAGGGACGAACACCGGGGAGCTGTTTTTT. This codes for CASSSKAGTNTGELFF.

The CDR3 sequence is CASTPLRGRGTEAFF. The CDR3 DNA follows: TGTGCCAGCACCCCACTGAGGGGCCGGGGGACTGAAGCTTTCTTT. This chain links TRBV7-6 with TRBJ1-1; possible D gene TRBD1, 5 bases. The CDR3 totals 15 residues. CDR1 is SGHVS, CDR2 FNYEAQ, per germline. The germline V and J ends were trimmed by 7 bases and 5 bases, with 20 bases remaining between them.

V is TRBV4-2 and J is TRBJ2-2; no clear D gene. Germline assignment: CDR1 LGHNA and CDR2 YNFKEQ. Trimming took 4 bases from V and 5 from J, leaving 8 bases between them. The CDR3 consists of 13 residues. The chain's CDR3 is CASSLGRTGELFF. CDR3 nucleotide sequence: TGTGCCAGCAGCCTCGGTCGGACCGGGGAGCTGTTTTTT.

The chain joins TRBV5-1 to TRBJ2-7; 8 bases line up with TRBD2. J lost 2 bases, V lost 1 base, and 2 bases had no gene match. CDR1 and CDR2 from the germline V gene are SGHRS and YFSETQ. This CDR3 is built from 14 residues. The CDR3 sequence is CASSLYGGAYEQYF. The DNA for the CDR3 is TGCGCCAGCAGCTTGTACGGGGGGGCCTACGAGCAGTACTTC.

V and J are TRBV6-5 and TRBJ1-2; D remains unclear. The germline V gene encodes CDR1 MNHEY and CDR2 SVGAGI. The V and J ends lost 6 bases and 8 bases respectively, with 19 bases between them. This CDR3 is 14 amino acids long. The CDR3 sequence: CASSPRSDTAGYTF. CDR3 nucleotides: TGTGCCAGCAGCCCCCGAAGTGACACCGCGGGCTACACCTTC.